The rows below give T cell receptor beta chains drawn from one sample of a study of T-cell memory formation after mild COVID-19. In TCRdb, the 5' RACE reads were re-called with MiXCR into one record per CDR3 protein. Here the sample spans approximately 260,000 distinct CDR3 sequences, 15% to 20% being singletons. The source material was PBMCs or a T cell subset sorted from them (not recorded which). The receptors stem from a man aged 18 to 30 who had mild COVID-19 (a few samples of this study predate the infection). Cell type and time point are not known. Each CDR3 is given with its conserved first and last residue. Clone size is stated in some rows and not others, as once, few, many or a class when expanded.

j_gene: TRBJ2-3
v_gene: TRBV7-2
abundance: NA
CDR3aa: CASSLYTRLAGPGGTDTQYF

j_gene: TRBJ2-1
v_gene: TRBV6-4
abundance: NA
CDR3aa: CASSTTWRDEQFF

j_gene: TRBJ1-2
v_gene: TRBV7-9
abundance: NA
CDR3aa: CASSEGTGGGGYTF

j_gene: TRBJ2-3
v_gene: TRBV4-1
abundance: NA
CDR3aa: CASSQEGSPNTDTQYF

j_gene: TRBJ1-5
v_gene: TRBV5-1
abundance: NA
CDR3aa: CASSHREQQPQHF

j_gene: TRBJ2-2
v_gene: TRBV7-9
abundance: many
CDR3aa: CASSLSGELFF

j_gene: TRBJ1-1
v_gene: TRBV9
abundance: NA
CDR3aa: CASSVVLGACTEAFF

j_gene: TRBJ2-5
v_gene: TRBV7-2
abundance: NA
CDR3aa: CASSKLDRVGETQYF

j_gene: TRBJ2-7
v_gene: TRBV7-9
abundance: NA
CDR3aa: CASSLSAGRSSGIAQYF

j_gene: TRBJ1-3
v_gene: TRBV20-1
abundance: NA
CDR3aa: CSAKVLGAAGNTIYF

j_gene: TRBJ2-3
v_gene: TRBV7-3
abundance: NA
CDR3aa: CASSSGRGGTDTQYF

j_gene: TRBJ2-7
v_gene: TRBV2
abundance: many
CDR3aa: CASSETGSYGQYF

j_gene: TRBJ1-4
v_gene: TRBV29-1
abundance: few
CDR3aa: CSVIQGIRDEKLFF

j_gene: TRBJ2-7
v_gene: TRBV7-2
abundance: NA
CDR3aa: CASSLATGSGQSNEQYF

j_gene: TRBJ2-5
v_gene: TRBV2
abundance: NA
CDR3aa: CASSWTQKETQYF

j_gene: TRBJ2-3
v_gene: TRBV20-1
abundance: NA
CDR3aa: CSARDHGRAQYF

j_gene: TRBJ1-5
v_gene: TRBV12-3/TRBV12-4
abundance: NA
CDR3aa: CASSTNSNQPQHF

j_gene: TRBJ2-1
v_gene: TRBV6-5
abundance: few
CDR3aa: CASSPNSQDEQFF

j_gene: TRBJ2-1
v_gene: TRBV4-2
abundance: NA
CDR3aa: CASSQAAGGNEQFF

j_gene: TRBJ1-2
v_gene: TRBV6-1
abundance: NA
CDR3aa: CASSEFHSLNYGYTF

j_gene: TRBJ1-2
v_gene: TRBV4-3
abundance: few
CDR3aa: CASSQEWAGGTNYGYTF

j_gene: TRBJ2-5
v_gene: TRBV4-1
abundance: few
CDR3aa: CASSPRSSTMGEETQYF

j_gene: TRBJ1-1
v_gene: TRBV7-2
abundance: NA
CDR3aa: CASSLEAGKNTEAFF

j_gene: TRBJ1-2
v_gene: TRBV4-1
abundance: NA
CDR3aa: CASSPPGTDYGYTF

j_gene: TRBJ1-5
v_gene: TRBV10-3
abundance: few
CDR3aa: CAIRPRWGNEDSNQPQHF

j_gene: TRBJ2-5
v_gene: TRBV30
abundance: NA
CDR3aa: CAWSVLSREETQYF

j_gene: TRBJ1-6
v_gene: TRBV4-1
abundance: NA
CDR3aa: CASSQAVQEANSPLHF

j_gene: TRBJ2-3
v_gene: TRBV6-5
abundance: few
CDR3aa: CASALLVSTDTQYF

j_gene: TRBJ2-2
v_gene: TRBV6-5
abundance: NA
CDR3aa: CASSYSLVVAGVTGELFF

j_gene: TRBJ2-3
v_gene: TRBV11-2
abundance: many
CDR3aa: CASSLGTSGGDTQYF

j_gene: TRBJ2-7
v_gene: TRBV5-1
abundance: NA
CDR3aa: CASSEEGGIYEQYF

j_gene: TRBJ2-1
v_gene: TRBV28
abundance: few
CDR3aa: CASSTTMAQYEQFF

j_gene: TRBJ1-6
v_gene: TRBV29-1
abundance: NA
CDR3aa: CSAKTGWNSPLHF

j_gene: TRBJ1-1
v_gene: TRBV2
abundance: NA
CDR3aa: CASSKVATPLHAFF

j_gene: TRBJ1-5
v_gene: TRBV4-1
abundance: few
CDR3aa: CASSQDLDLYNQPQHF

j_gene: TRBJ2-7
v_gene: TRBV11-2
abundance: many
CDR3aa: CASSLNPSGGAGEQYF

j_gene: TRBJ1-2
v_gene: TRBV18
abundance: NA
CDR3aa: CASSPTRGQLYGYTF

j_gene: TRBJ2-3
v_gene: TRBV20-1
abundance: few
CDR3aa: CSGQGGTDTQYF

j_gene: TRBJ2-2
v_gene: TRBV7-9
abundance: few
CDR3aa: CASSQLGQGSGELFF

j_gene: TRBJ2-5
v_gene: TRBV19
abundance: NA
CDR3aa: CASSAQGSLETQYF

j_gene: TRBJ1-1
v_gene: TRBV19
abundance: NA
CDR3aa: CASKVPGGTEAFF

j_gene: TRBJ2-3
v_gene: TRBV5-1
abundance: few
CDR3aa: CASSFNRVTTDTQYF

j_gene: TRBJ1-4
v_gene: TRBV4-3
abundance: few
CDR3aa: CASSRGQGGEWDEKLFF

j_gene: TRBJ2-3
v_gene: TRBV7-8
abundance: few
CDR3aa: CASSLVAGGYLSTDTQYF

j_gene: TRBJ1-6
v_gene: TRBV7-2
abundance: few
CDR3aa: CASSFIGTASPLHF

j_gene: TRBJ2-7
v_gene: TRBV4-1
abundance: NA
CDR3aa: CASSQGAGVLGEQYF

j_gene: TRBJ2-7
v_gene: TRBV20-1
abundance: NA
CDR3aa: CSAPQGGRESHEQYF

j_gene: TRBJ2-7
v_gene: TRBV5-6
abundance: few
CDR3aa: CASTMIGGSGYEQYF

j_gene: TRBJ1-6
v_gene: TRBV25-1
abundance: NA
CDR3aa: CASSVGQGNSPLHF

j_gene: TRBJ2-3
v_gene: TRBV12-3/TRBV12-4
abundance: NA
CDR3aa: CASGQGRADTQYF

j_gene: TRBJ2-3
v_gene: TRBV7-3
abundance: NA
CDR3aa: CASSPAAGGTDTQYF

j_gene: TRBJ2-5
v_gene: TRBV7-2
abundance: few
CDR3aa: CASSSLAGAKETQYF

j_gene: TRBJ2-1
v_gene: TRBV7-8
abundance: NA
CDR3aa: CASSLAQGPNYNEQFF

j_gene: TRBJ1-2
v_gene: TRBV7-2
abundance: NA
CDR3aa: CASSPGAESRGYTF

j_gene: TRBJ2-4
v_gene: TRBV7-2
abundance: many
CDR3aa: CASSFFGGLAKNIQYF

j_gene: TRBJ1-2
v_gene: TRBV5-1
abundance: NA
CDR3aa: CASSPGVNGGLGYTF

j_gene: TRBJ2-1
v_gene: TRBV6-2/TRBV6-3
abundance: many
CDR3aa: CATRWAGASYNEQFF